A selection of T cell receptor beta chains follows, all from one sample in a study of blood T cell repertoires in COVID-19. Assay used: immunoSEQ multiplex PCR; TCRdb lists only in-frame clones, some missing. The sample contains some 170,000 clones, 76% of which appear only once. The sequenced sample was peripheral blood. Receptors were obtained from a woman aged 50 to 60 with active or convalescent COVID-19. Both conserved end residues are part of each CDR3. A D gene is named only where the DNA matches it firmly. Size values are once, few and many counts, or a class for expanded clones, and some rows have none.

v_gene	abundance	d_gene	j_gene	CDR3aa	CDR3nt
TRBV5-1	NA	NA	TRBJ2-2	CASSPLAEGTGELFF	TGCGCCAGCAGCCCATTGGCAGAGGGCACCGGGGAGCTGTTTTTT
TRBV6-1	NA	TRBD1	TRBJ1-1	CASSEALWGTGGLNTEAFF	TGTGCCAGCAGTGAAGCGCTGTGGGGGACAGGGGGATTGAACACTGAAGCTTTCTTT
TRBV15	NA	NA	TRBJ2-1	CATSRDVGTKYNEQFF	TGTGCCACCAGCAGAGATGTAGGGACAAAGTACAATGAGCAGTTCTTC
TRBV30	NA	TRBD2	TRBJ2-7	CAWTSGTYEQYF	TGTGCCTGGACTAGCGGAACCTACGAGCAGTACTTC
TRBV2	NA	NA	TRBJ1-1	CASSSSHIMNTEAFF	TGTGCCAGCAGCTCGTCACACATCATGAACACTGAAGCTTTCTTT
TRBV18	NA	TRBD2	TRBJ2-7	CASSLSGGDSEQYF	TGTGCCAGCTCACTTAGCGGGGGGGATAGCGAGCAGTACTTC
TRBV7-2	NA	TRBD2	TRBJ2-7	CASSSERTSGSGEQYF	TGTGCCAGCAGCTCAGAGAGGACTAGCGGGAGTGGTGAGCAGTACTTC
TRBV4-3	NA	TRBD2	TRBJ2-6	CASSQDLAGAIGANVLTF	TGCGCCAGCAGCCAAGACCTAGCGGGAGCCATTGGGGCCAACGTCCTGACTTTC
TRBV5-1	NA	NA	TRBJ2-5	CASSLAGGKETQYF	TGCGCCAGCAGCTTGGCCGGGGGAAAAGAGACCCAGTACTTC
TRBV6-5	NA	NA	TRBJ1-4	CASSYLQGATNEKLFF	TGTGCCAGCAGTTACCTGCAGGGTGCAACTAATGAAAAACTGTTTTTT
TRBV4-1	NA	NA	TRBJ1-5	CASSQEWEGRNQPQHF	TGCGCCAGCAGCCAAGAGTGGGAGGGGCGCAATCAGCCCCAGCATTTT
TRBV19	once	NA	TRBJ2-1	CASSTFDEQFF	TGTGCCAGTAGTACCTTTGATGAGCAGTTCTTC
TRBV3-1/TRBV3-2	NA	TRBD1	TRBJ2-7	CASSQRGQAYEQYF	TGTGCCAGCAGCCAAAGGGGACAGGCTTACGAGCAGTACTTC
TRBV11-1	NA	NA	TRBJ2-5	CASRVNGHFQETQYF	TGTGCCAGCAGAGTTAACGGACATTTCCAAGAGACCCAGTACTTC
TRBV18	NA	NA	TRBJ1-1	CASSQGLTSLNTEAFF	TGTGCCAGCTCCCAGGGGCTGACTTCCCTGAACACTGAAGCTTTCTTT
TRBV27	NA	TRBD1	TRBJ1-4	CASSFVHRGEKLFF	TGTGCCAGCAGTTTTGTGCACAGGGGTGAAAAACTGTTTTTT
TRBV19	NA	NA	TRBJ1-2	CASWVAGVGGYTF	TGTGCCTCATGGGTGGCAGGGGTTGGTGGCTACACCTTC
TRBV19	NA	TRBD2	TRBJ2-7	CASKAGGSSYEQYF	TGTGCCAGTAAGGCGGGGGGGAGCTCCTACGAGCAGTACTTC
TRBV27	NA	TRBD1	TRBJ2-2	CASSLGQSTGELFF	TGTGCCAGCAGCTTGGGACAGTCCACCGGGGAGCTGTTTTTT
TRBV20-1	NA	NA	TRBJ1-1	CSANADTEAFF	TGCAGTGCTAACGCGGACACTGAAGCTTTCTTT
TRBV19	NA	NA	TRBJ2-2	CASSIRWESPGELFF	TGTGCCAGTAGTATCCGTTGGGAGTCACCCGGGGAGCTGTTTTTT
TRBV3-1/TRBV3-2	NA	TRBD2	TRBJ2-2	CASNARLAAGELFF	TGTGCCAGCAACGCCCGACTAGCGGCCGGGGAGCTGTTTTTT
TRBV6-6	NA	NA	TRBJ2-1	CASSPNLQQGVDSYNEQFF	TGTGCCAGCAGTCCGAACCTCCAACAGGGTGTCGACTCCTACAATGAGCAGTTCTTC
TRBV5-1	NA	TRBD2	TRBJ2-7	CASSLVAGGSGEQYF	TGCGCCAGCAGCTTGGTTGCGGGAGGATCGGGGGAGCAGTACTTC
TRBV18	once	NA	TRBJ1-1	CASSHPTGRDTEAFF	TGTGCCAGCTCCCATCCGACAGGCCGCGACACTGAAGCTTTCTTT
TRBV6-6	NA	TRBD2	TRBJ2-7	CASSRRVGTSGRSYTEQYF	TGTGCCAGCAGTCGCCGAGTCGGGACTAGCGGGAGATCGTACACCGAGCAGTACTTC
TRBV19	NA	NA	TRBJ1-5	CASSAGEVSNQPQHF	TGTGCCAGTAGTGCAGGGGAAGTTAGCAATCAGCCCCAGCATTTT
TRBV10-3	NA	NA	TRBJ2-3	CAISVRSTDTQYF	TGTGCCATCAGTGTGAGGAGCACAGATACGCAGTATTTT
TRBV3-1/TRBV3-2	NA	NA	TRBJ2-7	CASSPDYSYEQYF	TGTGCCAGCAGCCCTGACTACTCCTACGAGCAGTACTTC
TRBV7-3	NA	NA	TRBJ2-3	CASSLRPTDTQYF	TGTGCCAGCAGCTTAAGGCCCACAGATACGCAGTATTTT
TRBV12-3/TRBV12-4	NA	NA	TRBJ2-7	CASSLVGPYEQYF	TGTGCCAGCAGTTTGGTGGGGCCCTACGAGCAGTACTTC
TRBV7-2	NA	NA	TRBJ2-3	CASSFDAGRQTGTQYF	TGTGCCAGCAGCTTCGATGCGGGGCGCCAGACGGGTACGCAGTATTTT
TRBV18	once	TRBD2	TRBJ2-1	CASSPLTSGSYNEQFF	TGTGCCAGCTCACCATTGACTAGCGGTTCCTACAATGAGCAGTTCTTC
TRBV18	few	TRBD1	TRBJ1-1	CASSPLTGAITEAFF	TGTGCCAGCTCACCGTTGACAGGGGCAATCACTGAAGCTTTCTTT
TRBV4-2	NA	TRBD2	TRBJ2-3	CASSQDPGGDPDTQYF	TGTGCCAGCAGCCAAGATCCGGGGGGAGACCCAGATACGCAGTATTTT
TRBV29-1	NA	NA	TRBJ2-1	CSVATARDTEQFF	TGCAGCGTGGCTACTGCTCGGGACACCGAGCAGTTCTTC
TRBV6-5	NA	NA	TRBJ2-5	CASRTQGLEIQYF	TGTGCCAGCAGAACCCAGGGCCTGGAGATCCAGTACTTC
TRBV7-9	NA	NA	TRBJ1-1	CASSLAALGGTEAFF	TGTGCCAGCAGCTTAGCAGCCCTAGGCGGCACTGAAGCTTTCTTT
TRBV21-1	NA	NA	TRBJ2-7	CASSPHSPGTGSNEQYF	TGTGCCAGCAGCCCTCATAGCCCGGGGACAGGATCAAACGAGCAGTACTTC
TRBV19	NA	NA	TRBJ1-5	CASSIQGISNQPQHF	TGTGCCAGTAGTATTCAGGGGATAAGCAATCAGCCCCAGCATTTT
TRBV6-5	few	TRBD1	TRBJ1-1	CASSSGTGVTFF	TGTGCCAGCAGCTCCGGGACAGGGGTGACTTTCTTT
TRBV5-1	NA	NA	TRBJ1-2	CASRPLGGSGYGYTF	TGCGCCAGCAGACCCCTCGGAGGGTCGGGCTATGGCTACACCTTC
TRBV7-6	NA	NA	TRBJ2-3	CASSLPRTGTDTQYF	TGTGCCAGCAGCTTACCCCGGACGGGGACAGATACGCAGTATTTT
TRBV7-9	once	TRBD2	TRBJ2-4	CASSSSGALAKNIQYF	TGTGCCAGCAGCTCTAGCGGAGCTCTAGCCAAAAACATTCAGTACTTC
TRBV23-1	NA	NA	TRBJ1-5	CASSQSYAGSQPQHF	TGCGCCAGCAGTCAATCATATGCAGGGTCCCAGCCCCAGCATTTT
TRBV18	NA	TRBD2	TRBJ2-5	CASSLASGGSQKTQYF	TGTGCCAGCTCACTTGCTAGCGGGGGGTCCCAGAAGACCCAGTACTTC
TRBV6-5	NA	NA	TRBJ2-7	CASSPGRYEQYF	TGTGCCAGCAGCCCCGGTCGCTACGAGCAGTACTTC
TRBV28	NA	NA	TRBJ2-7	CASSFDPHSGLSGYEQYF	TGTGCCAGCAGTTTTGACCCCCACAGTGGACTTAGCGGCTACGAGCAGTACTTC